The 30 T cell receptor delta chains reported below all come from one sample, sequenced in a study of gamma-delta chains in newborns, infants, children. TCRdb re-called the reads using CATT. Of roughly 5,000 delta-chain clones listed, 2.5% to 3.5% are singletons. Sequencing used blood. Receptors were obtained from a child who was a newborn, infant or young child, either healthy, febrile or measles-vaccinated (not recorded which).

There are a few counts of this clone. A read error may explain this, as a much larger clone is one base away. The sample carries other DNA sequences with the same CDR3. The chain links TRDV1 to TRDJ2; 10 bases match TRDD3. The CDR3 loop spans 17 amino acids. Germline CDR1 reads TSWWSYY; CDR2 reads QGS. CDR3 DNA sequence: TGTGCTCTTGGACACAACTGGGGGATGGGTTTGACGGCACAACTCTTCTTT. This translates into CALGHNWGMGLTAQLFF.

Details on this clone: A read error may account for a junction end that differs from germline. The V gene is TRDV2, the J gene TRDJ3, with 8 bases fitting TRDD3. Looked up from germline, CDR1 is GEAIGNYY and CDR2 is EKD. The CDR3 sequence is 16 residues long. The CDR3 bases are TGTGCCTGTACCTGGGGGAGCTACTGGGACACCCGCCAGATGTTTTTC. This sequence encodes CACTWGSYWDTRQMFF.

A word on this clone: This CDR3 is also generated by other DNA sequences in the sample. The chain carries TRDV1 and TRDJ1; D is unclear. The V and J ends lost 3 bases and 9 bases respectively, with 14 bases between them. Germline V gene data show CDR1 as TSWWSYY and CDR2 as QGS. The CDR3 sequence is 13 residues long. The CDR3 sequence: CALGELLRDELIF. The CDR3 DNA follows: TGTGCTCTTGGGGAGCTCCTCCGCGACGAACTCATCTTT.

Concerning this clone: An end of the junction differs from the germline gene, which may be a read error. This chain uses TRDV2 with TRDJ3; 7 nucleotides match TRDD3. The CDR3 extends over 17 amino acids. Germline values: CDR1 GEAIGNYY, CDR2 EKD. The CDR3 protein is CACDTWGTSLDTRQMFF. The CDR3 DNA is TGTGCCTGTGACACCTGGGGGACCTCCTTGGACACCCGACAGATGTTTTTC.

Comments on this clone: The junction differs from germline at one of its ends, possibly a read error. The chain recombines TRDV2 with TRDJ1, with D perhaps matching TRDD3 (5 bases). The CDR3 contains 11 residues. Germline loops: CDR1 GEAIGNYY, CDR2 EKD. The CDR3 DNA reads as TGTGCCTGTGACTACACCGATACACTCATCTTT. It encodes CACDYTDTLIF.

Details on this clone: A much bigger clone sits one base away, suggesting this may be a read error. Other DNA sequences from this sample encode an identical CDR3 as well. The chain couples TRDV2 to TRDJ2; 8 bases align to TRDD3. J gave up 0 bases and V 3 bases, and 5 bases lay outside the gene matches. Germline CDR1 is GEAIGNYY and CDR2 is EKD. This CDR3 spans 16 amino acids. CDR3: CACDVLGEALTAQLFF. The CDR3 region has the DNA TGTGCCTGTGACGTGCTGGGGGAAGCTTTGACAGCACAACTCTTCTTT.

V usage is TRDV2 and J usage is TRDJ2; 9 nucleotides agree with TRDD3. J gave up 0 bases and V 2 bases, and 6 bases lay outside the gene matches. The CDR3 totals 17 residues. Germline CDR1 is GEAIGNYY and CDR2 is EKD. The CDR3 spells CACDKLGDGTLTAQLFF. The CDR3 DNA reads TGTGCCTGTGACAAGCTGGGGGATGGGACTTTGACAGCACAACTCTTCTTT.

This clone was detected only a few times. TCRdb's protein, taken from a much larger clone, differs from this DNA's translation at residue 14, likely owing to a read error; the protein displayed comes from the DNA. The chain employs TRDV1 and TRDJ1; 8 bases agree with TRDD3. Per the germline V gene, CDR1 is TSWWSYY and CDR2 is QGS. V dropped 0 bases and J dropped 3; count of bases not matched to a gene: 18. The CDR3 totals 20 residues. CDR3 amino acids: CALGELATFPHWGVADKLIF. The CDR3 DNA reads as TGTGCTCTTGGGGAACTAGCCACCTTCCCACACTGGGGGGTAGCCGATAAACTCATCTTT.

Notes on this clone: This DNA translates differently at residue 13 from the TCRdb protein, which is that of a much larger clone; a read error is likely, and the protein shown is the DNA's own translation. The rearrangement uses TRDV2 and TRDJ3, with TRDD3 matching over 9 bases. The CDR3 runs to 19 residues. CDR1 and CDR2 from the germline V gene are GEAIGNYY and EKD. The CDR3 here is CACDSLGDPVSWGTRQMFF. CDR3 coding DNA: TGTGCCTGTGACTCCCTGGGGGATCCGGTCTCCTGGGGCACCCGACAGATGTTTTTC.

About this clone: This DNA's translation and the protein TCRdb lists, from a much larger clone, do not match at residue 11, likely due to a read error; the protein shown is translated from the DNA. The V call is TRDV2, the J call TRDJ2; 12 bases map to TRDD3. The CDR3 runs 16 residues. Germline assignment: CDR1 GEAIGNYY and CDR2 EKD. V dropped 0 bases and J dropped 10; count of bases not matched to a gene: 8. The CDR3 bases are TGTGCCTGTGACACCCTACACTGGGGGATACCTGGACAACTCTTCTTT. Translated, it gives CACDTLHWGIPGQLFF.

This clone was counted a few times. The junction shows a germline mismatch at one end, possibly a read error. This chain joins TRDV2 and TRDJ3; TRDD3 agrees at 13 bases. Germline-derived CDR1 and CDR2 are GEAIGNYY and EKD. The CDR3 runs 19 residues. The CDR3 DNA reads as TGTGCCTGCGACACCGAACTGGGGGATACGATTTGGGACACCCGACAGATGTTTTTC. Translating it yields CACDTELGDTIWDTRQMFF.

Worth noting for this clone: A read error may explain this, as a much larger clone is one base away. The rearrangement joins TRDV2 to TRDJ3; possible D gene TRDD3, 6 bases. The CDR3 covers 19 residues. In germline, CDR1 is GEAIGNYY, CDR2 EKD. CDR3 in amino acids: CACDTVTGKDSWGTRQMFF. DNA of the CDR3: TGTGCCTGTGACACCGTGACTGGGAAAGACTCCTGGGGCACCCGACAGATGTTTTTC.

As concerns this clone: The protein TCRdb gives is from a much larger clone and does not agree with this DNA's translation at residue 10, likely a read error; the protein shown here comes from the DNA. V and J are TRDV2 and TRDJ1; 10 bases align to TRDD3. Trimming cost V 3 bases and J 0 bases; bases outside gene matches: 12. Germline lookup yields CDR1 GEAIGNYY and CDR2 EKD. There are 18 residues in the CDR3. The CDR3 bases are TGTGCCTGTGACCTACTACTGGGGGATGCGCCGTACACCGATAAACTCATCTTT. Its translation is CACDLLLGDAPYTDKLIF.

This clone was seen more than once but under ten times. This DNA's translation differs at residue 18 from TCRdb's protein, which comes from a much larger clone; a read error is likely, and the protein shown is translated from the DNA. The chain couples TRDV1 to TRDJ2, with TRDD3 matching 7 bases. The CDR3 loop spans 20 amino acids. The germline V gene has CDR1 TSWWSYY and CDR2 QGS. The CDR3 here is CALGELGWNMGDPLTAQHFF. DNA of the CDR3: TGTGCTCTTGGGGAACTAGGGTGGAACATGGGGGACCCTTTGACAGCACAACACTTCTTT.

CDR3 coding DNA: TGTGCCTGTGACGCCGGGACCTGGCCGGGCTCCTGGGACACCCGACAGATGTTTTTC. Residues: CACDAGTWPGSWDTRQMFF. This chain uses TRDV2 with TRDJ3, with unresolved D. The CDR3 consists of 19 residues. Germline V lookup: CDR1 GEAIGNYY, CDR2 EKD. V was trimmed by 3 bases and J by 0 bases, leaving 17 bases between them.

As to this clone: Since a much larger clone is just one base distant, this may be a read error. The chain employs TRDV1 and TRDJ2; 12 nucleotides match TRDD3. Germline assignment: CDR1 TSWWSYY and CDR2 QGS. CDR3 size: 25 residues. The CDR3 loop is CAPGELLPSKYEGWGIRALTAHLFF. In DNA, the CDR3 is TGTGCTCCTGGGGAACTACTACCTTCGAAATACGAGGGCTGGGGGATACGGGCTTTGACAGCACACCTCTTCTTT.

This clone counts as medium-sized. With a much larger clone just one base away, this may be a read error. The chain has TRDV2 and TRDJ3; no clear D. Germline V gene data show CDR1 as GEAIGNYY and CDR2 as EKD. V was cut by 0 bases and J by 6 bases, with 14 bases left in between. This CDR3 contains 17 residues. The CDR3 DNA reads TGTGCCTGTGACACCGTGGCTGGACTCTTGGACACCCGACAGATGTTTTTC. Its translation is CACDTVAGLLDTRQMFF.

This clone was seen more than once but under ten times. A much more abundant neighbour one base away suggests this may be a read error. Other DNA sequences in the sample encode the same CDR3. The chain recombines TRDV1 with TRDJ1; weak D call: TRDD3 (5 bases). Germline-derived CDR1 and CDR2 are TSWWSYY and QGS. The CDR3 length is 11 residues. The CDR3 DNA reads TGCGCTCTTGGGGAATTATATAAACTCATCTTT. It specifies CALGELYKLIF.

This clone was counted only a few times. Given a much more abundant clone one base away, this may be a read error. J is TRDJ2 and V is TRDV2; 12 nucleotides align to TRDD3. Trimming cost V 5 bases and J 4 bases; bases outside gene matches: 4. The CDR3 runs 15 residues. Germline V CDR1 and CDR2: GEAIGNYY, EKD. The CDR3 reads CACGKLGDTTAQLFF. As DNA, the CDR3 is TGTGCCTGTGGCAAACTGGGGGATACGACAGCACAACTCTTCTTT.

The table lists this clone with a few counts. A read error is the likely source, as a far larger clone sits one nucleotide away. Other DNA sequences in this specimen translate into the identical CDR3. CDR3 sequence (DNA): TGTGCCTGCGACACCGTTGGGGGATACTCCTGGGACACCCGACAGATGTTTTTC. Amino acids: CACDTVGGYSWDTRQMFF. V is TRDV2 and J is TRDJ3; TRDD3 agrees at 9 bases. Germline V gives CDR1 GEAIGNYY, CDR2 EKD. The CDR3 runs 18 residues.

The sample holds a few counts of this clone. A read error is possible here, since a much larger clone lies one base away. Other DNA sequences in this specimen translate into the identical CDR3. The rearrangement joins TRDV2 to TRDJ3; the match to TRDD3 covers 8 bases. J gave up 0 bases and V 1 base, and 7 bases lay outside the gene matches. The CDR3 has 19 residues. The V gene's germline CDR1 is GEAIGNYY and CDR2 EKD. Here the CDR3 reads CACDTVLGALSWDTRQMFF. The DNA of the CDR3 is TGTGCCTGTGACACTGTACTGGGGGCCCTCTCCTGGGACACCCGACAGATGTTTTTC.

This clone was observed a few times. The mismatch at residue 11 between this DNA's translation and the TCRdb protein of a much larger clone likely reflects a read error; the protein shown is translated from the DNA. The chain uses TRDV2 and TRDJ3; 9 nucleotides match TRDD3. Germline V CDR1 and CDR2: GEAIGNYY, EKD. CDR3 length equals 20 residues. V trimming: 0 bases; J trimming: 0 bases; junction bases outside the gene matches: 8. CDR3 DNA: TGTGCCTGTGACACCCTGGGGGATGAATTCGGCTCCTGGGACACCCGACAGATGTTTTTC. Its protein product is CACDTLGDEFGSWDTRQMFF.

The chain has TRDV2 and TRDJ1; TRDD3 matches at 9 bases. V lost 3 bases, J lost 0 bases, and 13 bases stayed unmatched. This CDR3 contains 18 residues. Germline CDR1 and CDR2: GEAIGNYY and EKD. The CDR3 nucleotides are TGTGCCTGTGACGAACTCTGGGGGATCCGATCGTACACCGATAAACTCATCTTT. It yields the protein CACDELWGIRSYTDKLIF.

This clone appeared a few times. This DNA's translation differs at residue 14 from TCRdb's protein, which comes from a much larger clone; a read error is likely, and the protein shown is translated from the DNA. This chain links TRDV2 with TRDJ1, with 7 bases fitting TRDD3. V was clipped by 0 bases and J by 3 bases; unmatched bases: 18. This CDR3 comprises 19 residues. CDR1 and CDR2 (germline): GEAIGNYY, EKD. The CDR3 protein is CACDTLGITTFGYADKLIF. The CDR3 DNA follows: TGTGCCTGTGACACCCTGGGGATAACCACCTTTGGCTACGCCGATAAACTCATCTTT.

This clone turned up a few times. The likely explanation is a read error, given a far larger clone one base away. Other DNA sequences of this sample code for an identical CDR3. V gene TRDV1 combines with J gene TRDJ2; no firm D call. Germline V gene lookup returns CDR1 TSWWSYY and CDR2 QGS. This CDR3 has 16 residues. V lost 7 bases and J lost 3, with 18 bases in between. CDR3 region: CALDEAGRDMTAQLFF. The CDR3 nucleotides read TGTGCTCTTGATGAGGCCGGCCGGGACATGACAGCACAACTCTTCTTT.

This clone showed up just a few times. The chain is built from TRDV3 and TRDJ1; 9 nucleotides align to TRDD2. This CDR3 comprises 15 residues. The germline CDR1 and CDR2 sequences are TVYSNPD and GDNSRS (reference sequence). Here the CDR3 DNA reads TGTGCATTGTCCTTCCTACGGGGCTGGGAGAGAAAACTCATCTTT. It encodes CALSFLRGWERKLIF.

As concerns this clone: The mismatch at residue 13 between this DNA's translation and the TCRdb protein of a much larger clone likely reflects a read error; the protein shown is translated from the DNA. The chain combines TRDV2 with TRDJ3, with a possible D match to TRDD3 (6 bases). Germline values: CDR1 GEAIGNYY, CDR2 EKD. The CDR3 extends over 19 amino acids. In nucleotides, the CDR3 is TGTGCCTGTGACACCGTGAGGGATTCTACATCCTGGGGCACCCGACAGATGTTTTTC. Protein sequence: CACDTVRDSTSWGTRQMFF.

This clone is medium-sized. A much larger clone lies a single base off, so this may be a read error. The chain employs TRDV2 and TRDJ2, with a tentative D call TRDD3 (5 bases). The CDR3 is 15 amino acids. Looked up from germline, CDR1 is GEAIGNYY and CDR2 is EKD. CDR3 protein: CACVRGASLTAHLFF. The CDR3, as DNA: TGTGCCTGTGTCCGTGGGGCCTCTTTGACAGCACACCTCTTCTTT.

This clone was detected only a few times. The translation of this DNA and the TCRdb protein of a much larger clone differ at residue 3, probably owing to a read error; the protein shown here is translated from the DNA. CDR3 sequence reads: CASDTVLGDSSWDTRQMFF. The CDR3 DNA follows: TGTGCCAGTGACACCGTACTGGGGGATAGCTCCTGGGACACCCGACAGATGTTTTTC. This chain connects TRDV2 to TRDJ3; 11 bases map to TRDD3. CDR1 and CDR2 (germline): GEAIGNYY, EKD. The CDR3 has 19 residues.

Only a few counts were recorded for this clone. TCRdb shows a much larger clone's protein in place of this DNA's translation, and the two differ at residue 6, likely through a read error; the protein shown is translated from the DNA. This chain uses TRDV2 with TRDJ3; D perhaps matches TRDD3 (6 bases). The CDR3 is 17 residues long. V dropped 0 bases and J dropped 0 bases, with 8 bases sitting between them. Looked up from germline, CDR1 is GEAIGNYY and CDR2 is EKD. CDR3 nucleotides: TGTGCCTGTGACACCCGGGGGAGCTCCTGGGACACCCGACAGATGTTTTTC. This translates into CACDTRGSSWDTRQMFF.